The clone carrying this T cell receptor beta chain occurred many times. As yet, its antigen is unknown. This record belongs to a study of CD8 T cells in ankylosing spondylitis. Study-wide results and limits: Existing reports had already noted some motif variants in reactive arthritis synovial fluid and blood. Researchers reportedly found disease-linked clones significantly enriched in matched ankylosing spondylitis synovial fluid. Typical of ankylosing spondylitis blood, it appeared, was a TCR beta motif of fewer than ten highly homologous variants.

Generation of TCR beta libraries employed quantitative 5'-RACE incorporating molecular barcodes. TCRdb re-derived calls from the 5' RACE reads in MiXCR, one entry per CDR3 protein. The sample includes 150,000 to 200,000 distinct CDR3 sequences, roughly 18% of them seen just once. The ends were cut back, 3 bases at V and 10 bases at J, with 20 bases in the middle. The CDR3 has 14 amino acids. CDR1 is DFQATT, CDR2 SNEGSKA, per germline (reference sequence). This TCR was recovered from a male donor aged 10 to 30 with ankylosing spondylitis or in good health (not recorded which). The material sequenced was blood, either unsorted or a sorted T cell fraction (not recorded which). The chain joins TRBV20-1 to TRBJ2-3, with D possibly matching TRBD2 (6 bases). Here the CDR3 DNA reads TGCAGTGCTAGGGATACTAGCATCGCATTTGCGCAGTATTTT. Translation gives CSARDTSIAFAQYF.